The clone carrying this TCR beta chain turned up a few times. Its antigen is as yet unknown. Researchers prepared the TCRbeta library using unique molecular identifiers, the study reports. TCRdb itself ran the PCR reads through MiXCR, one entry per CDR3 protein. The table has roughly 340,000 distinct CDR3 sequences, around 15% seen once; the top ten hold about 41%. The CDR3 has 20 amino acids. Trimming removed 2 bases from V and 0 bases from J, with 23 bases in between. Germline V CDR1 and CDR2: SEHNR, FQNEAQ (reference sequence). This sample was included in a study of T-cell reconstitution after alpha-beta-depleted transplantation in children. Study-level findings and limits: Some patients owed their high day-60 TCRbeta diversity to surviving recipient T cells and thymic progenitors. The authors attributed T-cell counts and diversity one year after transplant mostly to newly produced T cells. Several hundred expanded graft clones reportedly supplied alpha-beta T cells about two months after transplant.

The chain links TRBV7-9 to TRBJ1-3, with D possibly being TRBD1 (6 bases). The origin of this receptor is a male patient between 2 and 10 years old who had a stem cell transplant for acute lymphoblastic leukemia, so the T cells may come from the graft donor. The sequenced sample was PBMCs, mostly from graft donor cells, obtained 360 days after TCRalphabeta/CD19-depleted stem cell transplant. CDR3 DNA sequence: TGTGCCAGCAGCTTATATGGACAGTACCAGCATGGGGACTCTGGAAACACCATATATTTT. Translation gives CASSLYGQYQHGDSGNTIYF.